This is a list of T cell receptor beta chains from one sample in a study of OX40 agonist ivuxolimab in advanced cancers. Method: immunoSEQ multiplex PCR; TCRdb's copy keeps in-frame clones and lacks some. The sample lists 55,000 to 75,000 clones, 86% occurring once. The sequencing used CD4+ or CD8+ T cells sorted from blood, collected in a trial of the OX40 agonist ivuxolimab. Source of these receptors: an adult with an advanced solid tumor such as melanoma, head and neck, liver or kidney cancer. The CDR3 runs from the conserved cysteine through the conserved F or W. Each record gives: J gene, D gene, V gene, CDR3 protein, CDR3 DNA. D genes are given only for firm matches.

TRBJ2-5	NA	TRBV23-1	CASSTSGVQETQYF	TGCGCCAGCTCGACTTCGGGGGTCCAAGAGACCCAGTACTTC
TRBJ2-3	NA	TRBV5-1	CASSWSDTQYF	TGCGCCAGCAGTTGGTCGGATACGCAGTATTTT
TRBJ1-1	NA	TRBV2	CASSEMNTEAFF	TGTGCCAGCAGTGAGATGAACACTGAAGCTTTCTTT
TRBJ2-5	TRBD1	TRBV13	CASSLGQGREETQYF	TGTGCCAGCAGCTTGGGACAGGGAAGGGAGGAGACCCAGTACTTC
TRBJ1-5	TRBD1	TRBV6-1	CASRGGTGINQPQHF	TGTGCCAGCAGGGGGGGGACAGGGATCAACCAGCCCCAGCATTTT
TRBJ2-2	NA	TRBV5-1	CASSWGFGDTGELFF	TGCGCCAGCAGCTGGGGATTTGGTGACACCGGGGAGCTGTTTTTT
TRBJ1-1	NA	TRBV10-1	CASTRRREDTEAFF	TGCGCCAGCACGCGACGCCGAGAGGACACTGAAGCTTTCTTT
TRBJ2-7	NA	TRBV5-5	CASSPDISSYEQYF	TGTGCCAGCAGCCCGGACATTAGCTCCTACGAGCAGTACTTC
TRBJ2-7	NA	TRBV5-1	CASSLEASVSYEQYF	TGCGCCAGCAGCTTGGAGGCTAGCGTCTCCTACGAGCAGTACTTC
TRBJ2-1	NA	TRBV7-9	CASSLGGDSDSYNEQFF	TGTGCCAGCAGCTTAGGAGGGGACTCCGACTCCTACAATGAGCAGTTCTTC
TRBJ1-2	TRBD1	TRBV30	CAWVPGTALYGYTF	TGTGCCTGGGTGCCCGGGACAGCACTCTATGGCTACACCTTC
TRBJ2-7	TRBD1	TRBV7-9	CASSATEGQELQYF	TGTGCCAGCAGCGCAACAGAGGGACAGGAACTACAGTACTTC
TRBJ1-4	TRBD1	TRBV28	CASSLRQTGQNEKLFF	TGTGCCAGCAGTTTACGCCAGACAGGGCAGAATGAAAAACTGTTTTTT
TRBJ2-1	NA	TRBV11-3	CASSLENGGKQFF	TGTGCCAGCAGCTTAGAAAACGGTGGAAAGCAGTTCTTC
TRBJ2-7	TRBD2	TRBV7-2	CASSFLAGEGYEQYF	TGTGCCAGCAGCTTTCTAGCGGGAGAGGGCTACGAGCAGTACTTC
TRBJ2-1	NA	TRBV9	CASSVEAYNEQFF	TGTGCCAGCAGCGTAGAGGCCTACAATGAGCAGTTCTTC
TRBJ2-5	NA	TRBV5-1	CASSSHDPRQAGTQYF	TGCGCCAGCAGCTCCCACGACCCCAGACAGGCAGGGACCCAGTACTTC
TRBJ1-2	NA	TRBV11-2	CASSFQGGGFYGYTF	TGTGCCAGCAGCTTCCAAGGGGGGGGTTTCTATGGCTACACCTTC
TRBJ2-4	NA	TRBV7-2	CASSPPGTTKNIQYF	TGTGCCAGCAGCCCTCCCGGAACAACCAAAAACATTCAGTACTTC
TRBJ2-3	NA	TRBV4-2	CASRKVLGGGGDTQYF	TGTGCCAGCAGAAAAGTCCTCGGGGGAGGTGGAGATACGCAGTATTTT
TRBJ2-5	TRBD2	TRBV7-6	CASSSAGRRRAATQYF	TGTGCCAGCAGCTCAGCCGGGAGGAGGCGTGCGGCGACCCAGTACTTC
TRBJ2-5	TRBD2	TRBV11-2	CASSRGLGQETQYF	TGTGCCAGCAGCAGAGGACTAGGACAAGAGACCCAGTACTTC
TRBJ2-6	TRBD2	TRBV28	CASTSGSVSGANVLTF	TGTGCCAGCACGAGCGGGAGCGTTTCAGGGGCCAACGTCCTGACTTTC